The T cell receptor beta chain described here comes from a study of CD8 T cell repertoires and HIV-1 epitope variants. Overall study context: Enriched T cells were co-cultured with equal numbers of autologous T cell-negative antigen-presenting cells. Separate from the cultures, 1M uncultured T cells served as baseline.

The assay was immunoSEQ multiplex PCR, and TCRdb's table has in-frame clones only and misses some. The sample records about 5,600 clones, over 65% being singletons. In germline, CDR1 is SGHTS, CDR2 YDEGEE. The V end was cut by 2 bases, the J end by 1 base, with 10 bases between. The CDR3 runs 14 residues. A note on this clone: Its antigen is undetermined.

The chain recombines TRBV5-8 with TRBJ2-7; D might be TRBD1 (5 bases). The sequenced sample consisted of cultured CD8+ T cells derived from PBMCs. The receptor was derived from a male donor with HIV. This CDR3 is CASSFVYRSYEQYF. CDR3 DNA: TGTGCCAGCAGCTTTGTTTACAGGTCCTACGAGCAGTACTTC.